This T cell receptor (beta chain) derives from a study of blood T cell repertoires in COVID-19. Looking at the study overall: Acute-phase and convalescent COVID-19 samples originated in the United States, Italy and Spain.

Individuals aged about 18 to 90 years were recruited from some 26 US areas. The V end lost 3 bases, the J end lost 5 bases, and 10 bases lay between the germline ends. Germline CDR1 SQVTM, CDR2 ANQGSEA. CDR3 size: 13 residues. Profiling relied on immunoSEQ multiplex PCR, and the TCRdb table lists in-frame clones only, not all of them. The repertoire holds 280,000 or so clones, 75% to 90% seen once, with about 2.5% in the top ten. This chain links TRBV29-1 with TRBJ2-2; D is possibly TRBD1 (6 bases). The sequence derives from a woman between 50 and 59 years old who had recovered from COVID-19. The sequenced material came from PBMCs or T cells enriched from blood (not recorded which). CDR3 in amino acids: CSVDAQGTGELFF. The CDR3 DNA reads TGCAGCGTTGACGCACAGGGAACCGGGGAGCTGTTTTTT.